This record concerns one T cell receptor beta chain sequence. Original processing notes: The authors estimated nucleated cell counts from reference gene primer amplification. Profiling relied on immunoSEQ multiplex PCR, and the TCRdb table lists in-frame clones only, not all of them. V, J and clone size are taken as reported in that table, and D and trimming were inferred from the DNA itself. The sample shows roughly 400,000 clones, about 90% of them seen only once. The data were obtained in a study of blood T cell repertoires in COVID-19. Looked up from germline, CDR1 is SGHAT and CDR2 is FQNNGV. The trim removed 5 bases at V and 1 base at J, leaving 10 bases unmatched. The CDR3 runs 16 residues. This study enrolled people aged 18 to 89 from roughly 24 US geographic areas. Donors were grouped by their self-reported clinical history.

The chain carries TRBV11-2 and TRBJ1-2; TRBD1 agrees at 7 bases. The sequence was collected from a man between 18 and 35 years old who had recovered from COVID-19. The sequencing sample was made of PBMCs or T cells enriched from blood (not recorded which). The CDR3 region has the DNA TGTGCCAGCAGCGACTACCGGGACAGACTTAACTATGGCTACACCTTC. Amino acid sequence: CASSDYRDRLNYGYTF.